This T cell receptor beta chain comes out of a study of blood T cell repertoires in COVID-19. Study-wide background: Donors in the United States, Italy and Spain gave samples during acute or convalescent COVID-19. The cDNA or gDNA used as material had been derived from T cells, B-cell-depleted T cells, or PBMCs.

Clones were read by immunoSEQ multiplex PCR, and TCRdb kept only the in-frame ones, dropping some. The sample has 95,000 to 120,000 clones, 85% seen once; the top ten hold more than 10%. Sequenced input: peripheral blood. The TCR comes from a human donor in a cohort sampled during active COVID-19.

The CDR3 sequence is CASSYSSERVMLDPLIHGYTF. As DNA, the CDR3 is TGTGCCAGCAGTTACTCATCCGAGAGGGTCATGCTAGACCCCCTCATCCATGGCTACACCTTC. The rearrangement uses TRBV6-2 or TRBV6-3 and TRBJ1-2, with no clear D. V gave up 0 bases and J gave up 6 bases, with 32 bases separating them. The CDR3 sequence is 21 residues long. CDR1 is MNHEY and CDR2 is SVGEGT in the germline V gene.